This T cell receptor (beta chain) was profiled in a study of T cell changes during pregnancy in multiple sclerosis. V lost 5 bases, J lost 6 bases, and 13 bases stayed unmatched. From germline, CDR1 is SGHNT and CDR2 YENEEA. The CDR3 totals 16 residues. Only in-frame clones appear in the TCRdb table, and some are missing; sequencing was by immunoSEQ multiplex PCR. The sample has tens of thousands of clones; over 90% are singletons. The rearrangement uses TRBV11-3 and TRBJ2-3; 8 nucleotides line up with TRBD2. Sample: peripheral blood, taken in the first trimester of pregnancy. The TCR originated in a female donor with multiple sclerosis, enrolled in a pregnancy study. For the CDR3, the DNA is TGTGCCAGCAGCCTCAGAGGGAGCGGGGGCTTGGATACGCAGTATTTT. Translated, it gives CASSLRGSGGLDTQYF.